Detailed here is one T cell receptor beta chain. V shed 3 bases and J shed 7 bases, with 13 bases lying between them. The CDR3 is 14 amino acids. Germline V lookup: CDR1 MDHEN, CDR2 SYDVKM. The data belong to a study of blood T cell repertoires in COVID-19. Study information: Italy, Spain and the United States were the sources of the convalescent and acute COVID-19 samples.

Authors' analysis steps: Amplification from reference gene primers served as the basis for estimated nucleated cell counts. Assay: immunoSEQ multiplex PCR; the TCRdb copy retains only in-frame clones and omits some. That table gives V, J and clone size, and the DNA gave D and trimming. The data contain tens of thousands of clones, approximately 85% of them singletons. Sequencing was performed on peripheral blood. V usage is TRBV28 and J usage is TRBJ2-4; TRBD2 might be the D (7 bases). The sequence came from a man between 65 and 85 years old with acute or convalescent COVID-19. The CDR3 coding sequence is TGTGCCAGCAGTTTGAGAGGGAGGGGGAACATTCAGTACTTC. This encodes CASSLRGRGNIQYF.